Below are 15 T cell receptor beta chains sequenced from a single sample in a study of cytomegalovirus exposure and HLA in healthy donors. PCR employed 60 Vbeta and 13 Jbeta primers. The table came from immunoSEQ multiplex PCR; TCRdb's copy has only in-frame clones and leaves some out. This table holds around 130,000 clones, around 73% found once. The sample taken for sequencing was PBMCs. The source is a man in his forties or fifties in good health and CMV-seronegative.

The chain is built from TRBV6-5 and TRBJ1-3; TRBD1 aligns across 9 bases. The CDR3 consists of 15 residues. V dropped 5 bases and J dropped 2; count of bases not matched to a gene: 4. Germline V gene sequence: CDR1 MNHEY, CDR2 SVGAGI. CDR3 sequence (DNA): TGTGCCAGCAGTGGCGGGGACAGGGCTGGAAACACCATATATTTT. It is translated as CASSGGDRAGNTIYF.

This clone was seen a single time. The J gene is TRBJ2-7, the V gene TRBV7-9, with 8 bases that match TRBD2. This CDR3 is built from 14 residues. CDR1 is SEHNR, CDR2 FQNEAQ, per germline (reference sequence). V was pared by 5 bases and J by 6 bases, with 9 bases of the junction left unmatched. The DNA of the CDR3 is TGTGCCAGCAGCCCCGCCGGGAGGGCCCTCGAGCAGTACTTC. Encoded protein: CASSPAGRALEQYF.

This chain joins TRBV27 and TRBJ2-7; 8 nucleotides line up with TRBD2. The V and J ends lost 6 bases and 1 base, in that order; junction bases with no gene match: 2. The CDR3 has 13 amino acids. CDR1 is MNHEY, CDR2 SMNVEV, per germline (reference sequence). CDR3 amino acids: CASRSSGSYEQYF. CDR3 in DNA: TGTGCCAGCAGATCTAGCGGGTCCTACGAGCAGTACTTC.

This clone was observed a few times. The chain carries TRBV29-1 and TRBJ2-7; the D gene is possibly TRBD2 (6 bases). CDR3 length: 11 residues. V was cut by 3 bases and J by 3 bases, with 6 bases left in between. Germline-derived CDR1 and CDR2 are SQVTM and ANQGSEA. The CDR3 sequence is CSVEEGYEQYF. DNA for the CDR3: TGCAGCGTTGAGGAGGGCTACGAGCAGTACTTC.

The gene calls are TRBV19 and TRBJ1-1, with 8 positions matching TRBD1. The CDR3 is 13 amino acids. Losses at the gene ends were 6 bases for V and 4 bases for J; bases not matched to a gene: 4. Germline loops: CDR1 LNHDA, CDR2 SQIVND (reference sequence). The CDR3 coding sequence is TGTGCCAGTAGAATAACAGGGGGCACTGAAGCTTTCTTT. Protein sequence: CASRITGGTEAFF.

CDR3 bases: TGTGCCAGCAGCTTAGGAGACAGGGACAATCAGCCCCAGCATTTT. It specifies CASSLGDRDNQPQHF. The chain employs TRBV7-2 and TRBJ1-5, with TRBD1 matching 7 bases. V lost 1 base, J lost 3 bases, and 3 bases stayed unmatched. The CDR3 spans 15 residues. The V gene's germline CDR1 is SGHTA and CDR2 FQGNSA.

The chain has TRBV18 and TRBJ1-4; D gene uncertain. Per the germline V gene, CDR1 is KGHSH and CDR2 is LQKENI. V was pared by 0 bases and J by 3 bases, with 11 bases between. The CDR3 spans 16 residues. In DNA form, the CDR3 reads TGTGCCAGCTCACCACCGGGAGCCGGATCTAATGAAAAACTGTTTTTT. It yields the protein CASSPPGAGSNEKLFF.

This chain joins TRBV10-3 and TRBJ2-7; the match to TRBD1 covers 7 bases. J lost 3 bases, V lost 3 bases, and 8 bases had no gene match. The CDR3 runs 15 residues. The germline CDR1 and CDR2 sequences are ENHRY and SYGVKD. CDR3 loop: CAISEGQEVGYEQYF. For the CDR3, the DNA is TGTGCCATCAGTGAAGGACAGGAGGTTGGCTACGAGCAGTACTTC.

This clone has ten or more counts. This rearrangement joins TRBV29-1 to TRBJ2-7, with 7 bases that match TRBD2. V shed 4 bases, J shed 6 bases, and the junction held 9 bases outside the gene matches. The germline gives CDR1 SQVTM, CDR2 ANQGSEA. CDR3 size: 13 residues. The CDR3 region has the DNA TGCAGCGTTGGGACTAGGGATCGTGGCGAGCAGTACTTC. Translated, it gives CSVGTRDRGEQYF.

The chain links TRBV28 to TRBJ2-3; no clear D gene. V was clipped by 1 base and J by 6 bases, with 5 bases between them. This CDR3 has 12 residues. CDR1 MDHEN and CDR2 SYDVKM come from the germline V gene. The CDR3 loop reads CASSLSRDTQYF. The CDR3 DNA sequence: TGTGCCAGCAGTTTATCGCGGGATACGCAGTATTTT.

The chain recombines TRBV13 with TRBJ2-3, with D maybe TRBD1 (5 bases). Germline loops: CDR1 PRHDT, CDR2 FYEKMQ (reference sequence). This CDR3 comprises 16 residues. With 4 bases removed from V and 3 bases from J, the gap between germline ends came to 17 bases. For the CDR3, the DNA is TGTGCCAGCAGCTCCCCCCAGGGAACCGCAACAGATACGCAGTATTTT. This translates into CASSSPQGTATDTQYF.

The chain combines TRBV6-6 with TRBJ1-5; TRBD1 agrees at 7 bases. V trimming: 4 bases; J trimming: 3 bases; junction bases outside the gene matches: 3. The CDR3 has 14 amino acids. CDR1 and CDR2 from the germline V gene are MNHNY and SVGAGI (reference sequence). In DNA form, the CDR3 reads TGTGCCAGCAGTTGGGGACAGACCAATCAGCCCCAGCATTTT. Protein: CASSWGQTNQPQHF.

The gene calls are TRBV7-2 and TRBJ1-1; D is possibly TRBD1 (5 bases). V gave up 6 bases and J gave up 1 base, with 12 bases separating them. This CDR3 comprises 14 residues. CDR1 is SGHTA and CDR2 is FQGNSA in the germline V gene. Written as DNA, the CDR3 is TGTGCCAGCAGTTATAGACAGCGGAACACTGAAGCTTTCTTT. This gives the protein CASSYRQRNTEAFF.

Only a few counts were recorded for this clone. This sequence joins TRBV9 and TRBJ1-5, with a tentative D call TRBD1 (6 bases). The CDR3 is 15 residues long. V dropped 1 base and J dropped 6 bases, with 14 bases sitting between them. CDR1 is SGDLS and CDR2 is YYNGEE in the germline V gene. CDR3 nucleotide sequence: TGTGCCAGCAGCGTATACAGGGATGCAACTCAGCCCCAGCATTTT. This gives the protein CASSVYRDATQPQHF.

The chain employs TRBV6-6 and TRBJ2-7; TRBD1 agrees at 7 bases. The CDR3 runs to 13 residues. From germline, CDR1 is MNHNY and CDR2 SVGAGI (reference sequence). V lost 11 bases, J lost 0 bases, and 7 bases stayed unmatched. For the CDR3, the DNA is TGTGCCGGCGGAGACAGGGACTCCTACGAGCAGTACTTC. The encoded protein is CAGGDRDSYEQYF.